Listed here are 11 T cell receptor beta chains from one sample, sequenced in a study of cytomegalovirus exposure and HLA in healthy donors. PCR was performed using 60 Vbeta and 13 Jbeta primers. Libraries were prepared by immunoSEQ multiplex PCR; TCRdb keeps only in-frame clonotypes and omits some of them. The sample holds about 140,000 clones; about three quarters are singletons and the top ten take nearly 7%. Sequencing was performed on PBMCs. Every receptor here comes from a man aged 35-49 years in good health and CMV-seropositive.

This clone was observed a handful of times. This chain uses TRBV6-4 with TRBJ2-1; the match to TRBD2 covers 14 bases. Unmatched junction bases numbered 7, after V lost 5 bases and J lost 7 bases. From germline, CDR1 is MRHNA and CDR2 SNTAGT. This CDR3 comprises 16 residues. The CDR3: CASSPGTSGRLNEQFF. CDR3 in DNA: TGTGCCAGCAGTCCCGGGACTAGCGGGAGATTAAATGAGCAGTTCTTC.

V usage is TRBV30 and J usage is TRBJ2-7; TRBD2 is a possible D gene (6 bases). CDR3 length: 15 amino acids. V was pared by 2 bases and J by 6 bases, with 20 bases between. Germline CDR1 is GTSNPN and CDR2 is SVGIG (reference sequence). The DNA for the CDR3 is TGTGCCTGGAGTCCCCCGGGGTCACTAGCTTCCGAGCAGTACTTC. The encoded protein is CAWSPPGSLASEQYF.

J is TRBJ2-5 and V is TRBV4-1; a weak D match, TRBD1 (6 bases). CDR1 MGHRA and CDR2 YSYEKL come from the germline V gene. The ends were cut back, 3 bases at V and 1 base at J, with 15 bases in the middle. This CDR3 contains 16 residues. CDR3 sequence: CASSHLPTGLQETQYF. CDR3 bases: TGCGCCAGCAGCCACCTCCCTACAGGGCTCCAAGAGACCCAGTACTTC.

V and J are TRBV5-1 and TRBJ1-1; TRBD1 is a possible D gene (5 bases). The V and J ends lost 3 bases and 5 bases respectively, with 11 bases between them. The CDR3 length is 13 residues. Germline V lookup: CDR1 SGHRS, CDR2 YFSETQ. The CDR3 reads CASSSDKKTEAFF. The CDR3 DNA reads as TGCGCCAGCAGCTCGGACAAAAAAACTGAAGCTTTCTTT.

The V call is TRBV29-1, the J call TRBJ1-2, with a weak D call TRBD1 (6 bases). The V and J ends lost 5 bases and 2 bases respectively, with 15 bases between them. Germline V CDR1 and CDR2: SQVTM, ANQGSEA. There are 14 residues in the CDR3. CDR3 in DNA: TGCAGCGTTCGAGGTGGACAGAGCAACTATGGCTACACCTTC. Encoded protein: CSVRGGQSNYGYTF.

This clone was detected a few times. The V gene is TRBV10-3, the J gene TRBJ2-1; no firm D call. Germline CDR1 reads ENHRY; CDR2 reads SYGVKD. The V end lost 5 bases, the J end lost 5 bases, and 7 bases lay between the germline ends. This CDR3 is built from 12 residues. DNA of the CDR3: TGTGCCATCAGTCTGTCAGACAATGAGCAGTTCTTC. Its protein product is CAISLSDNEQFF.

This clone was recorded once. The chain recombines TRBV11-3 with TRBJ2-7; a possible D gene is TRBD2 (6 bases). The V and J ends lost 5 bases and 8 bases respectively, with 22 bases between them. There are 15 residues in the CDR3. Germline V gene sequence: CDR1 SGHNT, CDR2 YENEEA. CDR3 region: CASSKGLPAPLQQYF. The DNA of the CDR3 is TGTGCCAGCAGCAAGGGACTCCCCGCGCCCCTACAGCAGTACTTC.

The J gene is TRBJ1-1, the V gene TRBV4-3; the match to TRBD1 covers 7 bases. CDR3 length: 15 residues. V shed 4 bases, J shed 1 base, and the junction held 6 bases outside the gene matches. Germline CDR1 LGHNA, CDR2 YSLEER. The CDR3 sequence is CASSLRQGRNTEAFF. CDR3 DNA: TGCGCCAGCAGCCTCCGACAGGGACGGAACACTGAAGCTTTCTTT.

The chain recombines TRBV30 with TRBJ1-2, with 7 bases aligning to TRBD1. The trim removed 4 bases at V and 8 bases at J, leaving 13 bases unmatched. This CDR3 contains 14 residues. CDR1 is GTSNPN, CDR2 SVGIG, per germline (reference sequence). CDR3 sequence (DNA): TGTGCCTGGAATTTACAGGGGTCCACATGGGGCTACACCTTC. It yields the protein CAWNLQGSTWGYTF.

The chain is built from TRBV5-1 and TRBJ1-1, with a tentative D call TRBD1 (6 bases). V was cut by 0 bases and J by 6 bases, with 9 bases left in between. Germline V gene lookup returns CDR1 SGHRS and CDR2 YFSETQ. The CDR3 extends over 13 amino acids. CDR3 loop: CASSLEGGAEAFF. In nucleotides, the CDR3 is TGCGCCAGCAGCTTGGAAGGGGGTGCTGAAGCTTTCTTT.

The V gene is TRBV7-2, the J gene TRBJ1-5; no clear D. CDR1 is SGHTA and CDR2 is FQGNSA in the germline V gene. V was shortened by 2 bases and J by 3 bases, with 5 bases between the two germline ends. The CDR3 loop spans 13 amino acids. CDR3 region: CASSLIDNQPQHF. CDR3 bases: TGTGCCAGCAGCTTAATAGACAATCAGCCCCAGCATTTT.